This entry lists 5 T cell receptor beta chains sequenced from one sample in a study of blood T cell repertoires in COVID-19. The table came from immunoSEQ multiplex PCR; TCRdb's copy has only in-frame clones and leaves some out. The data show about 370,000 clones, around 87% seen once. The material sequenced was peripheral blood. These receptors all stem from a woman aged 25 to 39 with COVID-19, enrolled during active disease.

This chain joins TRBV5-1 and TRBJ2-1; D might be TRBD2 (6 bases). This CDR3 contains 14 residues. Germline V gene sequence: CDR1 SGHRS, CDR2 YFSETQ. The V end lost 4 bases, the J end lost 8 bases, and 16 bases lay between the germline ends. In DNA form, the CDR3 reads TGCGCCAGCAGCGACGGGAGCGGTCAGGATGAGCAGTTCTTC. The encoded protein is CASSDGSGQDEQFF.

This clone was recorded once. This chain connects TRBV20-1 to TRBJ2-7; a possible D gene is TRBD1 (5 bases). V lost 3 bases and J lost 5, with 14 bases in between. The CDR3 totals 13 residues. CDR1 is DFQATT, CDR2 SNEGSKA, per germline (reference sequence). CDR3 nucleotides: TGCAGTGCTAGTCACAGGAACCCCAACGAGCAGTACTTC. This codes for CSASHRNPNEQYF.

V gene TRBV4-3 combines with J gene TRBJ1-4, with a tentative D call TRBD1 (5 bases). The length of the CDR3 is 14 residues. Trimming pared 1 base from V and 13 bases from J, leaving 16 bases between. Germline-derived CDR1 and CDR2 are LGHNA and YSLEER. In nucleotides, the CDR3 is TGCGCCAGCAGCCAAGTAATGAGGGGAGGAAGACTGTTTTTT. Protein product: CASSQVMRGGRLFF.

The chain couples TRBV6-5 to TRBJ1-6, with D tentatively TRBD1 (5 bases). Germline values: CDR1 MNHEY, CDR2 SVGAGI. The CDR3 has 14 residues. Trimming left V 7 bases short and J 5 bases short, with 12 bases between. CDR3 loop: CASKTVPDNSPLHF. As DNA, the CDR3 is TGTGCCAGCAAGACAGTCCCGGATAATTCACCCCTCCACTTT.

The chain has TRBV24-1 and TRBJ2-7, with D maybe TRBD2 (6 bases). The V end lost 9 bases, the J end lost 1 base, and 12 bases lay between the germline ends. The germline gives CDR1 KGHDR, CDR2 SFDVKD. CDR3 length: 13 amino acids. As DNA, the CDR3 is TGTGCCACCCAGGCAAGCGGGTCCTACGAGCAGTACTTC. Translating it yields CATQASGSYEQYF.